What follows are 22 T cell receptor beta chains derived from one specimen sequenced in a study of early stage breast cancer tumors. Assay: immunoSEQ multiplex PCR; the TCRdb copy retains only in-frame clones and omits some. The table has 45,000 to 60,000 clones, roughly four fifths seen once. Sequencing was carried out using blood. These receptors all stem from a person aged 50 to 59 with breast cancer.

V and J are TRBV19 and TRBJ1-5; no clear D gene. Trimming stripped 7 bases from V and 8 bases from J, with 12 bases between. Germline CDR1 reads LNHDA; CDR2 reads SQIVND (reference sequence). There are 12 residues in the CDR3. In DNA form, the CDR3 reads TGTGCCAGTAATCGTGCGGTGGAGCCCCAGCATTTT. Protein product: CASNRAVEPQHF.

The V and J genes are TRBV7-9 and TRBJ2-3, with a possible D match to TRBD2 (7 bases). This CDR3 spans 16 amino acids. Germline V gene data show CDR1 as SEHNR and CDR2 as FQNEAQ (reference sequence). The V and J ends lost 5 bases and 0 bases respectively, with 15 bases between them. The CDR3 sequence is CASSGVGGGSTDTQYF. Here the CDR3 DNA reads TGTGCCAGCAGCGGAGTAGGGGGGGGAAGCACAGATACGCAGTATTTT.

The V and J genes are TRBV30 and TRBJ2-7, with TRBD1 identical over 7 bases. Unmatched junction bases numbered 13, after V lost 0 bases and J lost 5 bases. Germline V lookup: CDR1 GTSNPN, CDR2 SVGIG (reference sequence). The CDR3 runs 16 residues. The CDR3 region has the DNA TGTGCCTGGAGTGTACGAGGGGGCGAGAAGTGGAACGAGCAGTACTTC. Its translation: CAWSVRGGEKWNEQYF.

The genes are TRBV28 and TRBJ1-5; D is unresolved. With 6 bases removed from V and 0 bases from J, the gap between germline ends came to 3 bases. CDR3 size: 12 residues. The germline CDR1 and CDR2 sequences are MDHEN and SYDVKM. The CDR3 nucleotides read TGTGCCAGCAGAAATAGCAATCAGCCCCAGCATTTT. It translates to CASRNSNQPQHF.

CDR3 nucleotide sequence: TGTGCCAGCAGACCCGGGACAGGGTTGAACGAGCAGTACTTC. Protein sequence: CASRPGTGLNEQYF. V usage is TRBV7-9 and J usage is TRBJ2-7; 9 bases agree with TRBD1. V was pared by 6 bases and J by 5 bases, with 8 bases of the junction left unmatched. Germline lookup yields CDR1 SEHNR and CDR2 FQNEAQ (reference sequence). This CDR3 has 14 amino acids. Complete variable domain (other parts from reference TRBV7-9 and TRBJ2-7): DTGVSQNPRHKITKRGQNVTFRCDPISEHNRLYWYRQTLGQGPEFLTYFQNEAQLEKSRLLSDRFSAERPKGSFSTLEIQRTEQGDSAMYLCASRPGTGLNEQYFGPGTRLTVT.

For the CDR3, the DNA is TGTGCCAGCAGCTCTAGAAAGGGAAAGGGACCCAATCAGCCCCAGCATTTT. Translated, it gives CASSSRKGKGPNQPQHF. The rearrangement links TRBV7-2 to TRBJ1-5; perhaps TRBD1 as D (5 bases). The CDR3 is made up of 17 amino acids. CDR1 is SGHTA and CDR2 is FQGNSA in the germline V gene. V gave up 4 bases and J gave up 3 bases, with 19 bases separating them. The whole variable domain, remainder taken from reference TRBV7-2 and TRBJ1-5, is GAGVSQSPSNKVTEKGKDVELRCDPISGHTALYWYRQSLGQGLEFLIYFQGNSAPDKSGLPSDRFSAERTGGSVSTLTIQRTQQEDSAVYLCASSSRKGKGPNQPQHFGDGTRLSIL.

This chain connects TRBV19 to TRBJ2-3; 9 bases are a match to TRBD1. V lost 1 base, J lost 3 bases, and 8 bases stayed unmatched. The CDR3 covers 17 residues. Germline loops: CDR1 LNHDA, CDR2 SQIVND (reference sequence). The CDR3 nucleotides are TGTGCCAGTAGTATAGCCCCACAGGGGGCGGTGACAGATACGCAGTATTTT. It codes for CASSIAPQGAVTDTQYF. The full variable domain, with the rest looked up from reference TRBV19 and TRBJ2-3, is DGGITQSPKYLFRKEGQNVTLSCEQNLNHDAMYWYRQDPGQGLRLIYYSQIVNDFQKGDIAEGYSVSREKKESFPLTVTSAQKNPTAFYLCASSIAPQGAVTDTQYFGPGTRLTVL.

The V and J genes are TRBV6-1 and TRBJ2-7, with D unresolved. This CDR3 region has 14 residues. The germline V gene encodes CDR1 MNHNS and CDR2 SASEGT. The ends were cut back, 10 bases at V and 2 bases at J, with 18 bases in the middle. This CDR3 is CATAPGQLPYEQYF. The DNA of the CDR3 is TGTGCCACCGCCCCTGGGCAGCTACCCTACGAGCAGTACTTC.

This chain links TRBV14 with TRBJ2-7, with 8 bases matching TRBD1. V was clipped by 1 base and J by 5 bases; unmatched bases: 7. There are 15 residues in the CDR3. CDR1 and CDR2 from the germline V gene are SGHDN and FVKESK. The CDR3 DNA is TGTGCCAGCAGCCAAGCGAGACAGGGGCCCCACGAGCAGTACTTC. Translation: CASSQARQGPHEQYF.

The chain carries TRBV4-3 and TRBJ1-4, with D perhaps TRBD1 (6 bases). Trimming pared 7 bases from V and 5 bases from J, leaving 14 bases between. Per the germline V gene, CDR1 is LGHNA and CDR2 is YSLEER. The CDR3 consists of 14 residues. CDR3 loop: CASIEGGANEKLFF. CDR3 in DNA: TGCGCCAGCATCGAGGGGGGAGCGAATGAAAAACTGTTTTTT.

The rearrangement links TRBV7-2 to TRBJ2-7; TRBD1 aligns across 9 bases. Unmatched junction bases numbered 8, after V lost 5 bases and J lost 6 bases. The CDR3 runs 14 residues. From germline, CDR1 is SGHTA and CDR2 FQGNSA. The CDR3 DNA follows: TGTGCCAGCAGCCAACAGGGGGCGCCGATCGAGCAGTACTTC. Protein sequence: CASSQQGAPIEQYF.

The genes are TRBV6-6 and TRBJ2-2; D remains ambiguous. CDR1 and CDR2 from the germline V gene are MNHNY and SVGAGI (reference sequence). There are 12 residues in the CDR3. Trimming took 11 bases from V and 2 from J, leaving 9 bases between them. The CDR3 loop reads CAGQANTGELFF. CDR3 in DNA: TGTGCCGGCCAAGCTAACACCGGGGAGCTGTTTTTT.

V and J are TRBV5-1 and TRBJ1-5; a weak D match, TRBD1 (6 bases). V was trimmed by 1 base and J by 6 bases, leaving 14 bases between them. Per germline, CDR1 SGHRS and CDR2 YFSETQ. This CDR3 spans 15 amino acids. CDR3 nucleotide sequence: TGCGCCAGCAGCTTGTTATCAGGGGACGGTCAGCCCCAGCATTTT. Translating it yields CASSLLSGDGQPQHF. The full variable domain, its missing parts supplied by reference TRBV5-1 and TRBJ1-5, is KAGVTQTPRYLIKTRGQQVTLSCSPISGHRSVSWYQQTPGQGLQFLFEYFSETQRNKGNFPGRFSGRQFSNSRSEMNVSTLELGDSALYLCASSLLSGDGQPQHFGDGTRLSIL.

Only a few counts were recorded for this clone. The gene calls are TRBV28 and TRBJ1-2; D gene uncertain. Germline V gene lookup returns CDR1 MDHEN and CDR2 SYDVKM. The CDR3 consists of 12 residues. V was clipped by 2 bases and J by 1 base, with 2 bases between them. The CDR3 DNA sequence: TGTGCCAGCAGTTTACATAACTATGGCTACACCTTC. It codes for CASSLHNYGYTF.

The rearrangement links TRBV5-1 to TRBJ1-1; 7 bases are shared with TRBD1. The germline V gene encodes CDR1 SGHRS and CDR2 YFSETQ. V shed 4 bases and J 6 bases; nucleotides not matched to a gene: 9. This CDR3 has 14 amino acids. Here the CDR3 reads CASSGGTQGAEAFF. The CDR3 coding sequence is TGCGCCAGCAGCGGGGGAACCCAGGGGGCTGAAGCTTTCTTT.

The chain links TRBV2 to TRBJ2-2; 9 positions agree with TRBD2. This CDR3 comprises 16 residues. After removal of 6 bases from V and 2 bases from J, the junction contained 7 bases not matched to a gene. CDR1 SNHLY and CDR2 FYNNEI come from the germline V gene. The DNA for the CDR3 is TGTGCCAGCAGGGAGGGGACTAGCATAAACACCGGGGAGCTGTTTTTT. Translation: CASREGTSINTGELFF.

The genes are TRBV19 and TRBJ1-2; D remains ambiguous. Deletions cut 0 bases from V and 13 bases from J, with 15 bases between. CDR3 size: 13 residues. The germline V gene has CDR1 LNHDA and CDR2 SQIVND (reference sequence). The CDR3 region has the DNA TGTGCCAGTAGTATAGATTGGCCTGTTCGTCTCACCTTC. Its protein product is CASSIDWPVRLTF.

The chain carries TRBV5-4 and TRBJ2-1, with D maybe TRBD2 (6 bases). The CDR3 is made up of 15 amino acids. CDR1 and CDR2 (germline): SGHNT, YYREEE (reference sequence). V dropped 4 bases and J dropped 5 bases, with 16 bases sitting between them. The CDR3 sequence: CASSHTGGNNNEQFF. CDR3 sequence (DNA): TGTGCCAGCAGCCACACAGGAGGGAACAACAATGAGCAGTTCTTC.

The CDR3 loop reads CAWSVLYKGVSGYTF. CDR3 in DNA: TGTGCCTGGAGTGTACTTTACAAGGGGGTGAGTGGCTACACCTTC. V is TRBV30 and J is TRBJ1-2; a weak D match, TRBD1 (6 bases). V lost 0 bases to trimming and J lost 7 bases, with 18 bases between them. Germline V gene sequence: CDR1 GTSNPN, CDR2 SVGIG (reference sequence). The CDR3 runs to 15 residues.

This clone turned up a few times. This chain uses TRBV6-1 with TRBJ1-2; 7 nucleotides line up with TRBD1. Germline CDR1 MNHNS, CDR2 SASEGT. The CDR3 has 13 residues. The trim removed 10 bases at V and 3 bases at J, leaving 8 bases unmatched. CDR3 in DNA: TGTGCCACCAAAACGACAGGGTACTATGGCTACACCTTC. This codes for CATKTTGYYGYTF.

The chain recombines TRBV6-5 with TRBJ2-1; D is unclear. The CDR3 has 13 residues. V was shortened by 4 bases and J by 8 bases, with 12 bases between the two germline ends. Germline CDR1 is MNHEY and CDR2 is SVGAGI. The CDR3 here is CASSSAMSDEQFF. As DNA, the CDR3 is TGTGCCAGCAGTTCCGCTATGAGCGATGAGCAGTTCTTC.

J is TRBJ2-7 and V is TRBV21-1; TRBD2 is the table's D call, not checked against the DNA. TRBV21-1 is deemed a pseudogene. This CDR3 comprises 13 residues. The CDR3 reads CASSSGGIDEQYF. The CDR3 DNA reads as TGTGCCAGCAGCAGCGGGGGGATCGACGAGCAGTACTTC.